This TCR beta chain was identified during a study of preoperative IRX-2 immunotherapy in early breast cancer. CDR1 MNHEY and CDR2 SVGAGI come from the germline V gene. V lost 2 bases, J lost 0 bases, and 10 bases lay in between. This CDR3 has 16 amino acids. Here immunoSEQ multiplex PCR was the method, and the copy in TCRdb shows in-frame clones only, minus some. This table holds some 29,000 clones, nearly 90% found once. Treatment specified: preoperative locoregional IRX-2 cytokine immunotherapy. This phase Ib study tested locoregional IRX-2 cytokine immunotherapy given before surgery. Sampling was conducted from a patient treated with IRX-2 immunotherapy. The origin of this receptor is a human donor with breast cancer. The chain recombines TRBV6-5 with TRBJ2-2, with unresolved D. The CDR3 DNA follows: TGTGCCAGCAGTTACAGGATGTTTACGAACACCGGGGAGCTGTTTTTT. Encoded protein: CASSYRMFTNTGELFF.